The 7 T cell receptor beta chains listed next were all sequenced from one sample in a study of metastatic and nonmetastatic thyroid tumors. TCRdb re-called the PCR reads with MiXCR. This table has 40,000 or so clones, roughly 13% appearing once. Ahead of thyroid surgery, no patient had received treatment of any kind. The material sequenced was blood. The origin of the receptors is a female donor with papillary thyroid cancer or a benign thyroid nodule (not recorded which). Some clones in this sample may be carry-over from other donors' samples.

The chain uses TRBV12-3 or TRBV12-4 and TRBJ2-1; D is possibly TRBD1 (6 bases). The CDR3 spans 14 residues. V dropped 9 bases and J dropped 3 bases, with 15 bases sitting between them. CDR3 region: CASRTGSYYNEQFF. As DNA, the CDR3 is TGTGCCAGTAGAACAGGGTCCTACTACAATGAGCAGTTCTTC.

This clone has ten or more counts. V gene TRBV30 combines with J gene TRBJ2-7, with 9 bases identical to TRBD1. CDR1 is GTSNPN, CDR2 SVGIG, per germline (reference sequence). The CDR3 runs 13 residues. Trimming at V came to 3 bases and at J to 7 bases, leaving 7 bases not matched to a gene. The CDR3 DNA is TGTGCCTGGAGCCAGGACAGGGGAGTAGAGCAGTACTTC. Translating it yields CAWSQDRGVEQYF. Based on the CDR3 plus reference TRBV30 and TRBJ2-7, the full variable domain is SQTIHQWPATLVQPVGSPLSLECTVEGTSNPNLYWYRQAAGRGLQLLFYSVGIGQISSEVPQNLSASRPQDRQFILSSKKLLLSDSGFYLCAWSQDRGVEQYFGPGTRLTVT.

Many counts were recorded for this clone. The rearrangement joins TRBV12-3 or TRBV12-4 to TRBJ2-3; D gene ambiguous. V was clipped by 6 bases and J by 2 bases, with 6 bases between them. The CDR3 extends over 12 amino acids. The DNA of the CDR3 is TGTGCCAGCAGGGGAACCACAGATACGCAGTATTTT. Residues: CASRGTTDTQYF.

This clone has only a few counts. Given a much more abundant clone one base away, this may be a read error. The sample contains more than one DNA sequence encoding this CDR3. This chain uses TRBV18 with TRBJ2-7; 10 bases line up with TRBD1. This CDR3 comprises 13 residues. Trimming took 4 bases from V and 7 from J; bases not matched to a gene: 4. In germline, CDR1 is KGHSH, CDR2 LQKENI. The DNA of the CDR3 is TGTGCCAGCTCACTAGGACAGGGGGGAGAGCAGTACTTC. The encoded protein is CASSLGQGGEQYF.

This clone was seen many times. The gene calls are TRBV10-3 and TRBJ1-5, with TRBD1 matching over 8 bases. This CDR3 contains 16 residues. The V and J ends lost 2 bases and 5 bases, in that order; junction bases with no gene match: 8. CDR1 is ENHRY and CDR2 is SYGVKD in the germline V gene. The CDR3 protein is CAISEGPTGGDQPQHF. CDR3 in DNA: TGTGCCATCAGTGAGGGCCCCACAGGGGGAGATCAGCCCCAGCATTTT.

This clone was counted ten times or more. V gene TRBV2 combines with J gene TRBJ2-1; TRBD2 matches at 10 bases. This CDR3 is built from 14 residues. The V gene's germline CDR1 is SNHLY and CDR2 FYNNEI. V dropped 5 bases and J dropped 8; count of bases not matched to a gene: 6. The DNA for the CDR3 is TGTGCCAGCAGTAAACAGCGGGAGGGCCATGAGCAGTTCTTC. This encodes CASSKQREGHEQFF.

This clone was seen at least ten times. The CDR3 region has the DNA TGTGCCAGCACCCCTAGAATATCGAACACCGGGGAGCTGTTTTTT. Translation gives CASTPRISNTGELFF. This rearrangement joins TRBV27 to TRBJ2-2; D remains ambiguous. The CDR3 loop spans 15 amino acids. With 7 bases removed from V and 0 bases from J, the gap between germline ends came to 12 bases. The germline gives CDR1 MNHEY, CDR2 SMNVEV (reference sequence).